The 28 T cell receptor beta chains below were found in one sample sequenced in a study of T cell repertoires in cytomegalovirus infection. TCRdb used MiXCR to reprocess the reads, holding one entry per CDR3 protein. The profile covers around 300,000 distinct CDR3 sequences, with 20% to 25% appearing a single time and approximately 19% taken by the ten largest. No cognate antigen is known for these TCRs. The material was cultured PBMCs, obtained from culture after CMV antigen stimulation. The receptors stem from a human donor in good health (CMV status not recorded). Some clones in this sample may be carry-over from other donors' samples.

The V and J genes are TRBV27 and TRBJ2-1; D tentatively fits TRBD1 or TRBD2 (7 bases each). The V gene's germline CDR1 is MNHEY and CDR2 SMNVEV (reference sequence). V lost 6 bases to trimming and J lost 3 bases, with 18 bases between them. This CDR3 has 16 residues. The CDR3 loop reads CASSTRDSGNYNEQFF. The DNA for the CDR3 is TGTGCCAGCAGCACAAGGGACAGCGGGAACTACAATGAGCAGTTCTTC.

V is TRBV11-3 and J is TRBJ1-2; 7 nucleotides line up with TRBD1. The CDR3 is 13 amino acids. Losses at the gene ends were 5 bases for V and 8 bases for J; bases not matched to a gene: 8. The germline V gene encodes CDR1 SGHNT and CDR2 YENEEA. CDR3 sequence (DNA): TGTGCCAGCAGCCAAGGACAGGTCAAAGGCTACACCTTC. Protein: CASSQGQVKGYTF. The whole variable domain, filled in from reference TRBV11-3 and TRBJ1-2, reads EAGVVQSPRYKIIEKKQPVAFWCNPISGHNTLYWYLQNLGQGPELLIRYENEEAVDDSQLPKDRFSAERLKGVDSTLKIQPAELGDSAVYLCASSQGQVKGYTFGSGTRLTVV.

The chain combines TRBV5-4 with TRBJ2-7, with TRBD1 identical over 8 bases. The germline gives CDR1 SGHNT, CDR2 YYREEE (reference sequence). After removal of 0 bases from V and 7 bases from J, the junction contained 9 bases not matched to a gene. The CDR3 is 15 residues long. CDR3 region: CASSLGGQGLGEQYF. In nucleotides, the CDR3 is TGTGCCAGCAGCTTGGGCGGACAGGGTCTAGGAGAGCAGTACTTC.

The CDR3 here is CASSQIRLAGGVQETQYF. Written as DNA, the CDR3 is TGCGCCAGCAGTCAAATCCGGCTAGCGGGAGGCGTCCAAGAGACCCAGTACTTC. The V call is TRBV23-1, the J call TRBJ2-5; 11 bases line up with TRBD2. TRBV23-1 is identified as an open reading frame with a role that is uncertain. Losses at the gene ends were 2 bases for V and 1 base for J; bases not matched to a gene: 9. The CDR3 runs 18 residues.

The J gene is TRBJ2-5, the V gene TRBV11-3, with TRBD2 identical over 11 bases. There are 17 residues in the CDR3. The germline CDR1 and CDR2 sequences are SGHNT and YENEEA. Unmatched junction bases numbered 9, after V lost 1 base and J lost 5 bases. CDR3 sequence: CASSLVLAGVVMETQYF. CDR3 sequence (DNA): TGTGCCAGCAGCTTAGTACTAGCGGGAGTAGTAATGGAGACCCAGTACTTC.

This clonotype came up many times. The rearrangement links TRBV12-3 or TRBV12-4 to TRBJ2-3; D might be TRBD2 (5 bases). The CDR3 is 14 amino acids. V lost 6 bases, J lost 6 bases, and 16 bases lay in between. The CDR3 spells CASSPSGLADTQYF. CDR3 DNA: TGTGCCAGCAGCCCCTCTGGACTTGCGGATACGCAGTATTTT.

This clonotype showed up just a few times. The chain joins TRBV12-3 or TRBV12-4 to TRBJ1-6; perhaps TRBD1 as D (6 bases). There are 15 residues in the CDR3. V lost 6 bases and J lost 7, with 16 bases in between. CDR3 sequence (DNA): TGTGCCAGCAGCGGCCCGACAGGCGGGAATTCACCCCTCCACTTT. Translated, it gives CASSGPTGGNSPLHF.

The genes are TRBV20-1 and TRBJ2-5; tentative D call: TRBD2 (6 bases). Germline CDR1 reads DFQATT; CDR2 reads SNEGSKA (reference sequence). V was shortened by 5 bases and J by 5 bases, with 18 bases between the two germline ends. CDR3 length: 14 residues. The CDR3 loop is CSAGSSGTGETQYF. Here the CDR3 DNA reads TGCAGTGCTGGTTCCTCCGGGACTGGTGAGACCCAGTACTTC.

This clonotype was counted only a few times. The chain carries TRBV7-2 and TRBJ2-5; the D gene is possibly TRBD1 (7 bases). CDR1 SGHTA and CDR2 FQGNSA come from the germline V gene. CDR3 length: 15 amino acids. V dropped 2 bases and J dropped 4 bases, with 14 bases sitting between them. The CDR3 sequence is CASSLQGGLGETQYF. For the CDR3, the DNA is TGTGCCAGCAGCTTACAGGGGGGCTTAGGAGAGACCCAGTACTTC. Based on the CDR3 plus reference TRBV7-2 and TRBJ2-5, the full variable domain is GAGVSQSPSNKVTEKGKDVELRCDPISGHTALYWYRQSLGQGLEFLIYFQGNSAPDKSGLPSDRFSAERTGGSVSTLTIQRTQQEDSAVYLCASSLQGGLGETQYFGPGTRLLVL.

This clonotype has just a few counts. CDR3 amino acids: CASSQDRPRGEQYF. CDR3 DNA: TGTGCCAGCAGCCAGGACCGGCCGCGGGGCGAGCAGTACTTC. This chain links TRBV5-3 with TRBJ2-7; D is perhaps TRBD2 (6 bases). TRBV5-3 falls under the ORF class, with uncertain function. V lost 8 bases and J lost 6, with 21 bases in between. This CDR3 contains 14 residues.

This clonotype appeared once. Here the CDR3 DNA reads TGTGCCAGCAGTTTGGGGGGGACTAGCGTGGAGACCCAGTACTTC. Protein: CASSLGGTSVETQYF. V is TRBV27 and J is TRBJ2-5; 10 bases match TRBD2. The V and J ends lost 3 bases and 5 bases, in that order; junction bases with no gene match: 6. This CDR3 contains 15 residues. Germline V gives CDR1 MNHEY, CDR2 SMNVEV (reference sequence).

The chain has TRBV19 and TRBJ2-2; D might be TRBD1 or TRBD2, each matching 7 bases. The length of the CDR3 is 15 residues. V lost 6 bases to trimming and J lost 6 bases, with 17 bases between them. Germline CDR1 LNHDA, CDR2 SQIVND (reference sequence). CDR3 DNA sequence: TGTGCCAGTAGCAACAGGGGAGGGTTGGCCGGGGAGCTGTTTTTT. Its translation is CASSNRGGLAGELFF.

This clonotype was detected only a few times. The CDR3 bases are TGTGCCAGCAGTCCTGGACGGTCCTCTGGGGCCAACGTCCTGACTTTC. Protein: CASSPGRSSGANVLTF. The rearrangement joins TRBV4-2 to TRBJ2-6; D is ambiguous. V was shortened by 6 bases and J by 0 bases, with 12 bases between the two germline ends. The CDR3 is made up of 16 amino acids. Per germline, CDR1 LGHNA and CDR2 YNFKEQ.

V gene TRBV6-6 combines with J gene TRBJ2-5, with 9 nucleotides matching TRBD2. V lost 0 bases and J lost 5; bases outside the gene matches: 13. This CDR3 contains 18 residues. Germline-derived CDR1 and CDR2 are MNHNY and SVGAGI (reference sequence). CDR3 residues: CASSYSAGGRDRRETQYF. The DNA for the CDR3 is TGTGCCAGCAGTTACTCGGCTGGCGGGAGGGATAGGCGGGAGACCCAGTACTTC.

V and J are TRBV12-5 and TRBJ1-1, with 8 nucleotides matching TRBD1. Germline V gene lookup returns CDR1 LGHNT and CDR2 FRNRAP. The CDR3 spans 14 residues. V lost 6 bases to trimming and J lost 0 bases; unmatched junction nucleotides: 3. The CDR3 nucleotides are TGTGCTAGTGGCCGGGACAGGTTGAACACTGAAGCTTTCTTT. Translated, it gives CASGRDRLNTEAFF.

This chain links TRBV18 with TRBJ2-2; 7 bases agree with TRBD1. CDR3 size: 15 residues. With 6 bases clipped from V and 0 bases from J, the junction kept 4 bases outside the gene matches. Germline CDR1 KGHSH, CDR2 LQKENI. In nucleotides, the CDR3 is TGTGCCAGCTCTACCGGGACAGCGAACACCGGGGAGCTGTTTTTT. It encodes CASSTGTANTGELFF.

This clonotype was recorded a few times. J is TRBJ2-4 and V is TRBV7-6; 7 bases are a match to TRBD1. Trimming took 3 bases from V and 8 from J; bases not matched to a gene: 7. CDR1 SGHVS and CDR2 FNYEAQ come from the germline V gene. CDR3 size: 14 residues. In nucleotides, the CDR3 is TGTGCCAGCAGCTTTTCGACAGGGTTCGACATTCAGTACTTC. It encodes CASSFSTGFDIQYF.

This clonotype was found many times. A read error may produce the germline difference seen at one junction end. This chain uses TRBV7-9 with TRBJ2-5; TRBD2 matches at 8 bases. Germline V gene sequence: CDR1 SEHNR, CDR2 FQNEAQ (reference sequence). This CDR3 comprises 13 residues. CDR3: CASSNPGLGVENF. In DNA, the CDR3 is TGTGCCAGCAGCAATCCGGGACTAGGGGTGGAAAACTTC. The full variable domain, with the rest looked up from reference TRBV7-9 and TRBJ2-5, is DTGVSQNPRHKITKRGQNVTFRCDPISEHNRLYWYRQTLGQGPEFLTYFQNEAQLEKSRLLSDRFSAERPKGSFSTLEIQRTEQGDSAMYLCASSNPGLGVENFGPGTRLLVL.

This clonotype appeared many times. The CDR3 nucleotides are TGTGCCAGCAGCTTAGAGGCGGGGTATAGGGTAGAGACCCAGTACTTC. It yields the protein CASSLEAGYRVETQYF. The chain is built from TRBV7-2 and TRBJ2-5; a possible D gene is TRBD2 (6 bases). The CDR3 consists of 16 residues. Trimming stripped 1 base from V and 4 bases from J, with 16 bases between. CDR1 and CDR2 from the germline V gene are SGHTA and FQGNSA. The complete variable domain, with remaining parts taken from reference TRBV7-2 and TRBJ2-5, reads GAGVSQSPSNKVTEKGKDVELRCDPISGHTALYWYRQSLGQGLEFLIYFQGNSAPDKSGLPSDRFSAERTGGSVSTLTIQRTQQEDSAVYLCASSLEAGYRVETQYFGPGTRLLVL.

The V gene is TRBV6-5, the J gene TRBJ2-7; D possibly corresponds to TRBD1 (6 bases). Germline lookup yields CDR1 MNHEY and CDR2 SVGAGI. Trimming cost V 7 bases and J 2 bases, with 18 bases left between them. CDR3 length equals 15 residues. CDR3 DNA sequence: TGTGCCAGCACAAAAAGTGCAGGGGTTACCTACGAGCAGTACTTC. It encodes CASTKSAGVTYEQYF.

Many counts were recorded for this clonotype. The chain has TRBV20-1 and TRBJ2-3; D is perhaps TRBD2 (6 bases). The germline V and J ends were trimmed by 5 bases and 5 bases, with 14 bases remaining between them. The germline V gene has CDR1 DFQATT and CDR2 SNEGSKA (reference sequence). The CDR3 runs 13 residues. The chain's CDR3 is CSAVSAGIDTQYF. In DNA form, the CDR3 reads TGCAGTGCTGTCTCTGCGGGAATAGATACGCAGTATTTT.

This chain joins TRBV7-2 and TRBJ2-2; TRBD1 agrees at 7 bases. V was pared by 5 bases and J by 0 bases, with 3 bases of the junction left unmatched. The CDR3 runs 15 residues. Germline values: CDR1 SGHTA, CDR2 FQGNSA. The CDR3 spells CASSRDRANTGELFF. CDR3 DNA sequence: TGTGCCAGCAGCCGGGACAGAGCGAACACCGGGGAGCTGTTTTTT.

This sequence joins TRBV7-2 and TRBJ1-1; tentatively, D is TRBD1 (6 bases). Trimming pared 2 bases from V and 5 bases from J, leaving 18 bases between. This CDR3 is built from 16 residues. Germline CDR1 reads SGHTA; CDR2 reads FQGNSA. The CDR3 sequence is CASSLSPPGAGTEAFF. The CDR3 bases are TGTGCCAGCAGCTTAAGCCCCCCGGGGGCTGGTACTGAAGCTTTCTTT.

The chain joins TRBV13 to TRBJ1-1, with D perhaps TRBD1 (6 bases). V lost 5 bases and J 9 bases, leaving 13 bases between the germline ends. Germline-derived CDR1 and CDR2 are PRHDT and FYEKMQ (reference sequence). This CDR3 comprises 12 residues. CDR3 DNA: TGTGCCAGCAGCCCGGGACATCAAAAAGCTTTCTTT. Residues: CASSPGHQKAFF.

There are a few counts of this clonotype. The chain couples TRBV28 to TRBJ1-4; the D gene is possibly TRBD1 (6 bases). The CDR3 is 17 residues long. Germline CDR1 reads MDHEN; CDR2 reads SYDVKM. V lost 3 bases to trimming and J lost 4 bases, with 18 bases between them. CDR3 amino acids: CASSFPNLDRFNEKLFF. CDR3 coding DNA: TGTGCCAGCAGTTTCCCAAATCTCGACAGGTTTAATGAAAAACTGTTTTTT.

This chain links TRBV27 with TRBJ1-5; 7 bases are a match to TRBD1. CDR1 is MNHEY, CDR2 SMNVEV, per germline (reference sequence). The CDR3 runs to 13 residues. With 4 bases clipped from V and 7 bases from J, the junction kept 4 bases outside the gene matches. DNA for the CDR3: TGTGCCAGCAGTTGGAAGGGGGCACAGCCCCAGCATTTT. This sequence encodes CASSWKGAQPQHF.

V is TRBV12-3 or TRBV12-4 and J is TRBJ1-5, with 9 nucleotides matching TRBD1. With V trimmed by 7 bases and J by 4 bases, 8 bases remained unmatched. The CDR3 loop spans 15 amino acids. CDR3 sequence (DNA): TGTGCCAGCACGCATACGGGACAGGGAAATCAGCCCCAGCATTTT. This translates into CASTHTGQGNQPQHF.

The chain uses TRBV7-6 and TRBJ2-1; TRBD2 matches 13 bases. Trimming took 0 bases from V and 9 from J; bases not matched to a gene: 8. There are 17 residues in the CDR3. CDR1 and CDR2 from the germline V gene are SGHVS and FNYEAQ. CDR3 protein: CASSLARTSGRAGEQFF. The CDR3, as DNA: TGTGCCAGCAGCTTAGCCCGCACTAGCGGGAGGGCCGGTGAGCAGTTCTTC.